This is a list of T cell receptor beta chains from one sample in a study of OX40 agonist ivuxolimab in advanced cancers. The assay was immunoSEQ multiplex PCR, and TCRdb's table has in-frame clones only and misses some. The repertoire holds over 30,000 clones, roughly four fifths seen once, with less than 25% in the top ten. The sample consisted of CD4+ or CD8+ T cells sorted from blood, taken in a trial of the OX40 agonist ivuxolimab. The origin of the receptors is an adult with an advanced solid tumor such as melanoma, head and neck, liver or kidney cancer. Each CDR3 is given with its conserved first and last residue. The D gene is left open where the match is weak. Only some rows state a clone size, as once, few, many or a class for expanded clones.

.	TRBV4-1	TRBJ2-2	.	CASSHDPGSAGELFF	TGCGCCAGCAGCCACGACCCAGGGTCCGCCGGGGAGCTGTTTTTT
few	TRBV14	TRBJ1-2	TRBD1	CASSPTGNYLLGYTF	TGTGCCAGCAGCCCGACAGGGAATTACCTCTTAGGCTACACCTTC
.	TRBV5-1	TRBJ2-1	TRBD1	CASSPGQGAVNEQFF	TGCGCCAGCAGCCCCGGACAGGGGGCGGTAAATGAGCAGTTCTTC
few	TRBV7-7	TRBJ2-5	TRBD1	CASSPWDREGETQYF	TGTGCCAGCAGCCCCTGGGACAGGGAGGGAGAGACCCAGTACTTC
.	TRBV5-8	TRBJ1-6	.	CASTRRETVNSPLHF	TGTGCCAGTACTCGCCGGGAGACAGTGAATTCACCCCTCCACTTT
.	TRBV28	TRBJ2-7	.	CASSLWAQANEQYF	TGTGCCAGCAGTTTATGGGCGCAGGCAAACGAGCAGTACTTC
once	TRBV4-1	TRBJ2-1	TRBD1	CASSLDRGANEQFF	TGCGCCAGCAGCTTAGACAGGGGTGCCAATGAGCAGTTCTTC
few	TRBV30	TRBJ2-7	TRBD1	CAWSVEAGGSYEQYF	TGTGCCTGGAGTGTAGAGGCAGGGGGATCCTACGAGCAGTACTTC
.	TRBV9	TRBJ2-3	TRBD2	CASSDLAGGLADTQYF	TGTGCCAGCAGCGACCTAGCGGGGGGGCTGGCAGATACGCAGTATTTT
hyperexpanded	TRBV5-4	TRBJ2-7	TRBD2	CASSFGLAAYEQYF	TGTGCCAGCAGCTTTGGACTAGCGGCTTACGAGCAGTACTTC
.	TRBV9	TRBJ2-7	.	CASSGTRFPYEQYF	TGTGCCAGCAGCGGTACTAGGTTTCCTTACGAGCAGTACTTC
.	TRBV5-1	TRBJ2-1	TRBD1	CASSLGQGNEQFF	TGCGCCAGCAGCTTGGGACAGGGAAATGAGCAGTTCTTC
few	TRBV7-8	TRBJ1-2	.	CASRADSANYGYTF	TGTGCCAGCAGAGCGGACTCAGCTAACTATGGCTACACCTTC
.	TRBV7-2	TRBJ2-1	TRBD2	CASSLAELAGSEQFF	TGTGCCAGCAGCTTAGCGGAGCTAGCGGGATCCGAGCAGTTCTTC
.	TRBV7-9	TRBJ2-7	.	CASSLVGDKDYGQYF	TGTGCCAGCAGCTTAGTCGGGGACAAGGATTACGGGCAGTACTTC
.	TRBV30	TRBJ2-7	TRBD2	CAWSGLGLVRYEQYF	TGTGCCTGGAGTGGGTTGGGACTAGTCAGGTACGAGCAGTACTTC
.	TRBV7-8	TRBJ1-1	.	CASTLPAGLLNTEAFF	TGTGCCAGCACCCTCCCCGCCGGGCTCCTGAACACTGAAGCTTTCTTT
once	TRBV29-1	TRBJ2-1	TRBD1	CSVVPGTGKVNGQFF	TGCAGCGTTGTCCCCGGGACAGGGAAAGTCAATGGGCAGTTCTTC
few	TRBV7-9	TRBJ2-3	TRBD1	CASSLVQGGTDTQYF	TGTGCCAGCAGCTTGGTACAGGGGGGCACAGATACGCAGTATTTT
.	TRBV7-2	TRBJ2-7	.	CASSLGLGSSYEQYF	TGTGCCAGCAGCTTAGGTTTAGGGAGCTCCTACGAGCAGTACTTC
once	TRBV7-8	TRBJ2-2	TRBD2	CASSLAGTSGKWVGELFF	TGTGCCAGCAGCTTAGCAGGGACTAGCGGGAAATGGGTCGGGGAGCTGTTTTTT
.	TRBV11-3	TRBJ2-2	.	CASSPGTTGGELFF	TGTGCCAGCAGCCCCGGGACGACGGGAGGGGAGCTGTTTTTT
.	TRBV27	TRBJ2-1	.	CATGTASYNEQFF	TGTGCCACCGGGACTGCCTCCTACAATGAGCAGTTCTTC
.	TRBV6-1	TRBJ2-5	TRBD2	CASKEGSGRWETQYF	TGTGCCAGCAAGGAGGGTAGCGGGAGGTGGGAGACCCAGTACTTC
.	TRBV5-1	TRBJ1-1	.	CASSTGTANTEAFF	TGCGCCAGCAGCACCGGGACGGCGAACACTGAAGCTTTCTTT
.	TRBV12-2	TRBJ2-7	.	CASRLAYDGTYEQYF	TGTGCAAGTCGCTTAGCGTACGACGGGACCTACGAGCAGTACTTC
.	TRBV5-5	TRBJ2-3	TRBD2	CASRLPAGETDTQYF	TGTGCCAGCCGTCTCCCGGCGGGGGAGACAGATACGCAGTATTTT
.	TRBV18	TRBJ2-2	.	CASSGQNTGELFF	TGTGCCAGCTCCGGACAGAACACCGGGGAGCTGTTTTTT
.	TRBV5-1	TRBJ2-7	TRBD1	CASSEDRDEQYF	TGCGCCAGCAGCGAGGACAGGGACGAGCAGTACTTC
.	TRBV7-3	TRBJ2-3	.	CASSLILAPDTQYF	TGTGCCAGCAGCTTAATACTAGCCCCAGATACGCAGTATTTT
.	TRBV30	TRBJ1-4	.	CAWNLLATNEKLFF	TGTGCCTGGAATTTATTGGCAACTAATGAAAAACTGTTTTTT
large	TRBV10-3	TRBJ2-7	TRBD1	CAITPGDRGHEQYF	TGTGCCATCACCCCGGGGGACAGGGGCCACGAGCAGTACTTC
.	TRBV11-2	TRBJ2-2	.	CASSSNGELFF	TGTGCCAGCAGCTCTAACGGGGAGCTGTTTTTT
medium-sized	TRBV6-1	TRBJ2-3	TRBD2	CASSELAGGPDTQYF	TGTGCCAGCAGTGAACTAGCGGGAGGGCCAGATACGCAGTATTTT
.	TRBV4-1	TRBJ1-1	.	CASSQQGGGNTEAFF	TGCGCCAGCAGCCAACAGGGAGGGGGGAACACTGAAGCTTTCTTT
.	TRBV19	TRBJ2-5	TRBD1	CASSIPGGWGQETQYF	TGTGCCAGTAGTATCCCAGGGGGTTGGGGCCAAGAGACCCAGTACTTC
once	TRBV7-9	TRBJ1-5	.	CASSSGQLSNQPQHF	TGTGCCAGCAGCTCAGGACAGCTTAGCAATCAGCCCCAGCATTTT
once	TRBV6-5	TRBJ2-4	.	CASSYSGGPSIQYF	TGTGCCAGCAGTTACTCCGGCGGACCCAGCATTCAGTACTTC
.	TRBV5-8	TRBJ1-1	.	CASSLSDVRTEAFF	TGTGCCAGCAGCTTGTCGGACGTACGCACTGAAGCTTTCTTT
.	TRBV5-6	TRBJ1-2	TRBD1	CASSLLRQGDGYTF	TGTGCCAGCAGCTTGTTACGGCAGGGGGATGGCTACACCTTC
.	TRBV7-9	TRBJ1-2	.	CASSLAGIDNYGYTF	TGTGCCAGCAGCTTAGCAGGGATCGATAACTATGGCTACACCTTC
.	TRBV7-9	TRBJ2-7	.	CASSFGAQDEQYF	TGTGCCAGCAGCTTTGGGGCCCAGGACGAGCAGTACTTC
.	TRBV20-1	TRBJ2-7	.	CSAEGGEQYF	TGCAGTGCCGAGGGGGGGGAGCAGTACTTC
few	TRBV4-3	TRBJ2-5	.	CASSQDRRQWETQYF	TGCGCCAGCAGCCAAGATCGAAGACAGTGGGAGACCCAGTACTTC
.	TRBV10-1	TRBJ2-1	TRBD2	CASSQTSGSNEQFF	TGCGCCAGCTCACAGACTAGCGGGAGTAATGAGCAGTTCTTC
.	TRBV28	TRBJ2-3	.	CASRVEMGTDTQYF	TGTGCCAGCAGGGTAGAGATGGGGACGGATACGCAGTATTTT